This T cell receptor (beta chain) was identified during a study of blood T cell repertoires in COVID-19. Across the whole study: The cDNA or gDNA used as material had been derived from T cells, B-cell-depleted T cells, or PBMCs.

Followed longitudinally, the Seattle patients had been enrolled during active infection. Methods used by the authors: Reference gene primers were amplified, and this amplification served to estimate nucleated cell counts. Profiled with immunoSEQ multiplex PCR; TCRdb holds only in-frame clones, not every one. V, J and clone size are those of that table, while D and trimming were read from the DNA. This table holds 150,000 to 200,000 clones, approximately 85% found once. The sequencing sample was made of peripheral blood. The sequence was obtained from an elderly man with COVID-19, enrolled during active disease.

The CDR3 bases are TGTGCCATCAGGGACAGGGGCTCTGAAGCTTTCTTT. It encodes CAIRDRGSEAFF. The chain uses TRBV10-3 and TRBJ1-1; TRBD1 aligns across 9 bases. The CDR3 has 12 amino acids. The J segment lost 6 bases and the V segment lost 6 bases, leaving 2 bases of the junction unmatched. Looked up from germline, CDR1 is ENHRY and CDR2 is SYGVKD.